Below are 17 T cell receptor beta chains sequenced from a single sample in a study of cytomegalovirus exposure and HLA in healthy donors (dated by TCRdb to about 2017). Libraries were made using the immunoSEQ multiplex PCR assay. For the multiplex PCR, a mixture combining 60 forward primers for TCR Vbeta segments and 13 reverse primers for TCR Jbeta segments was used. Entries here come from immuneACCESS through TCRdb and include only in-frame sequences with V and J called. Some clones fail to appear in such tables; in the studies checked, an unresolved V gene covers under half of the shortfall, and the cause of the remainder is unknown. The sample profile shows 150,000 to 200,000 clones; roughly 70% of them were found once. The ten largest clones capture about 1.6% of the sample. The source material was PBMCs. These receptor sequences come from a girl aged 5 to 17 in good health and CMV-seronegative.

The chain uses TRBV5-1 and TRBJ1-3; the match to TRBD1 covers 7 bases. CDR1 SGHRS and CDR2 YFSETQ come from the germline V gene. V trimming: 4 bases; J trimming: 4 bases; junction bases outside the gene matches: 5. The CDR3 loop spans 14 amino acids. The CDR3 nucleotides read TGCGCCAGCAGCCCCGGGACAGAGGGAAACACCATATATTTT. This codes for CASSPGTEGNTIYF. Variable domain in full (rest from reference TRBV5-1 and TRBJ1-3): KAGVTQTPRYLIKTRGQQVTLSCSPISGHRSVSWYQQTPGQGLQFLFEYFSETQRNKGNFPGRFSGRQFSNSRSEMNVSTLELGDSALYLCASSPGTEGNTIYFGEGSWLTVV.

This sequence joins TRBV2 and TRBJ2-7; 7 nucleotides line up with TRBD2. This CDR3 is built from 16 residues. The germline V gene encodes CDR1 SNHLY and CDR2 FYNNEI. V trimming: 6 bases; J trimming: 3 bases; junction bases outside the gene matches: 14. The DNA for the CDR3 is TGTGCCAGCAGCCCTACGGTGGGGGGGGACCGCTACGAGCAGTACTTC. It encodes CASSPTVGGDRYEQYF.

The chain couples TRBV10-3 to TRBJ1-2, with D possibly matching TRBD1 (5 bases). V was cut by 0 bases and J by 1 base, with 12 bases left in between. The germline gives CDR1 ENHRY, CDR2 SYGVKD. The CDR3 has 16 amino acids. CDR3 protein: CAISESQGQLNYGYTF. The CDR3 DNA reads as TGTGCCATCAGTGAGTCGCAGGGCCAGCTTAACTATGGCTACACCTTC.

The CDR3 reads CASSVDEGVNTEAFF. The CDR3 coding sequence is TGTGCCAGCAGCGTAGACGAAGGGGTGAACACTGAAGCTTTCTTT. The V call is TRBV9, the J call TRBJ1-1; D perhaps matches TRBD1 (5 bases). The germline gives CDR1 SGDLS, CDR2 YYNGEE. The CDR3 extends over 15 amino acids. With 0 bases removed from V and 0 bases from J, the gap between germline ends came to 9 bases.

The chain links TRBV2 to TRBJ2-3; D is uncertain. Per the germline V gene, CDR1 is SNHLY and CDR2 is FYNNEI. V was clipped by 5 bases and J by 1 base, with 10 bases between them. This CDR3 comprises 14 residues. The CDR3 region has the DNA TGTGCCAGCAGTACTGAGGCCCGCACAGATACGCAGTATTTT. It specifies CASSTEARTDTQYF.

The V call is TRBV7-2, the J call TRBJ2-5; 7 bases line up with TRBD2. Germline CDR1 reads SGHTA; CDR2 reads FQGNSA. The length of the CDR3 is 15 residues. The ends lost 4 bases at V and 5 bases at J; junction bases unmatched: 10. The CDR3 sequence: CASSYQTGGGETQYF. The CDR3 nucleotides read TGTGCCAGCAGCTACCAGACGGGGGGTGGGGAGACCCAGTACTTC.

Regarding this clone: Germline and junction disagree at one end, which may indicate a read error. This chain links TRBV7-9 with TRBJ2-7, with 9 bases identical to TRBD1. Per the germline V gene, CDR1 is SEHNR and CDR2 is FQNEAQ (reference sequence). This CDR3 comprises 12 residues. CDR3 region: CASSLGEGTGSF. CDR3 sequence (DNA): TGTGCCAGCAGTTTGGGGGAGGGGACAGGGTCCTTC.

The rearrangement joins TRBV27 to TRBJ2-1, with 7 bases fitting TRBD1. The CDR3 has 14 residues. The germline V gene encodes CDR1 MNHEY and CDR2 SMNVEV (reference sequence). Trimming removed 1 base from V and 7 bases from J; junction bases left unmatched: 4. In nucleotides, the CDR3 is TGTGCCAGCAGTTTATGGGCAGGGGGAAATGAGCAGTTCTTC. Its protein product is CASSLWAGGNEQFF.

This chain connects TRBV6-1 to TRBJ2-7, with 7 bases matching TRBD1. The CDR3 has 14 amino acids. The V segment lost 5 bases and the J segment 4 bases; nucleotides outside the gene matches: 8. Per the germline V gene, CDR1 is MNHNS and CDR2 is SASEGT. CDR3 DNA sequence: TGTGCCAGCAGTTCTCCGGGACAGCGATACGAGCAGTACTTC. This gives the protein CASSSPGQRYEQYF.

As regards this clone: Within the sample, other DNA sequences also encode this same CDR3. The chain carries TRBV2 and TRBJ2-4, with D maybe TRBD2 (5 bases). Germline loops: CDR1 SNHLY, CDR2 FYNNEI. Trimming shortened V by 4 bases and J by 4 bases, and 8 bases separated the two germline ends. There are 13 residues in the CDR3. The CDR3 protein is CASSGEGKNIQYF. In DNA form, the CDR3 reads TGTGCCAGCAGTGGCGAGGGTAAAAACATTCAGTACTTC.

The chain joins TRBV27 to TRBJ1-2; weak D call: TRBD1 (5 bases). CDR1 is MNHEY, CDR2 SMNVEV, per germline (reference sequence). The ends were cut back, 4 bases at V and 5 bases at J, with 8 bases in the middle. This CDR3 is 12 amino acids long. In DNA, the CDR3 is TGTGCCAGCAGTTCCCAGGGTTATGGCTACACCTTC. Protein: CASSSQGYGYTF.

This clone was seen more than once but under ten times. The CDR3 here is CASSLGYTEAFF. Written as DNA, the CDR3 is TGTGCCAGCAGCCTAGGCTATACTGAAGCTTTCTTT. The chain joins TRBV5-5 to TRBJ1-1; no clear D gene. Germline V gene data show CDR1 as SGHKS and CDR2 as YYEKEE (reference sequence). This CDR3 is built from 12 residues. The germline V and J ends were trimmed by 4 bases and 5 bases, with 9 bases remaining between them.

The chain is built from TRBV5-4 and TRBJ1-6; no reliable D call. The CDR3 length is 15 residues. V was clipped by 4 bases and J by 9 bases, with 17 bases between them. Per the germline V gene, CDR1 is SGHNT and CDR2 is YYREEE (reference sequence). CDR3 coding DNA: TGTGCCAGCAGCCCAAGGACGGCCGAGGGTTCACCCCTCCACTTT. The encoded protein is CASSPRTAEGSPLHF.

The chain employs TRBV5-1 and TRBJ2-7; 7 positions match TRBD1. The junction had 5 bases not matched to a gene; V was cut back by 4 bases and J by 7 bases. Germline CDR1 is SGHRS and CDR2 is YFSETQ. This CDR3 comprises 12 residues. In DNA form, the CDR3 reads TGCGCCAGCAGCAGTGACAGGGCTGAGCAGTACTTC. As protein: CASSSDRAEQYF.

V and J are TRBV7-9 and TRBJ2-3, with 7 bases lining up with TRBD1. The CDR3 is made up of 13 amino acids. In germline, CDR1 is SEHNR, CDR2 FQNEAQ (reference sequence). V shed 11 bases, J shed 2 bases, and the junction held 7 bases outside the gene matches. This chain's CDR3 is CAGWDSLTDTQYF. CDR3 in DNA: TGTGCCGGATGGGACAGCCTCACAGATACGCAGTATTTT.

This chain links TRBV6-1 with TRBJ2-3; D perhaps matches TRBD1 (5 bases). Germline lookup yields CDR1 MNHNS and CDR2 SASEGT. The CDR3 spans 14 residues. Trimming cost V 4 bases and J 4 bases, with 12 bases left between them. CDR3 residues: CASSVVRGPDTQYF. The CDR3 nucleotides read TGTGCCAGCAGTGTCGTAAGGGGCCCAGATACGCAGTATTTT.

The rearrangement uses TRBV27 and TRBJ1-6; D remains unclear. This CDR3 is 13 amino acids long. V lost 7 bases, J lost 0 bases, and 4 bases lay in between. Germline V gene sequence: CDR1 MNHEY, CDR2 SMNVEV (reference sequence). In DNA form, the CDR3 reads TGTGCCAGCACTAGCTCCTATAATTCACCCCTCCACTTT. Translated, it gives CASTSSYNSPLHF.